This T cell receptor beta chain was found in a study of T-cell reconstitution after alpha-beta-depleted transplantation in children (dated by TCRdb to the mid-2010s). With regard to the full study: The study quantitatively tracked T-cell immune reconstitution after TCRalphabeta/CD19-depleted allogeneic hematopoietic cell transplantation in children using TCR repertoire profiling.

Trimming removed 3 bases from V and 7 bases from J; the gene matches leave 19 bases unexplained. The germline V gene specifies SQVTM as CDR1 and ANQGSEA as CDR2. The CDR3 holds 17 amino acids from the cysteine to the phenylalanine. The entry retains the CDR3 DNA only, 51 bases that are in frame from base 1. This clonotype turned up a few times. The antigen this receptor binds is unknown. No much larger clonotype is one base removed from it; base qualities were not supplied. The library came from PCR. The instrument was an Illumina HiSeq 2500. TCR library preparation used molecular barcoding, with unique molecular identifiers applied to normalize quantification of the TCRbeta repertoire. TCRdb applied fastp at Q25 and MiXCR to the public reads, then kept only in-frame beta chains. Each entry is one CDR3 protein sequence, shown with its most common DNA and genes. The sample table holds around 410,000 distinct CDR3 sequences, of which approximately 10% were seen once. Roughly 5.5% of the sample is held by the ten biggest clonotypes.

Recombination linked TRBV29-1 to TRBJ2-3; 7 central nucleotides agree with TRBD2. This receptor was taken from a human donor who donated a stem cell graft to a child with acute myeloid leukemia. This material consisted of PBMCs from the stem cell graft donor, taken from the stem cell graft. The nucleotide sequence reads TGCAGCGTTGACAAACGCGCCCCTAGCGGACTTCGGTATACGCAGTATTTT. Its amino acids are CSVDKRAPSGLRYTQYF.